The clone carrying this TCR beta chain came up once. The data were taken from a study of T cell changes during pregnancy in multiple sclerosis. Profiled with immunoSEQ multiplex PCR; TCRdb holds only in-frame clones, not every one. The profile shows approximately 61,000 clones, around 90% of them singletons. This clonotype was sampled from a female donor in good health, enrolled as a control in a pregnancy study. This specimen was peripheral blood, taken after pregnancy.

CDR3 sequence: CASSSKTGLAFF. For the CDR3, the DNA is TGTGCCAGCAGCTCGAAGACAGGGCTAGCTTTCTTT. This rearrangement joins TRBV5-5 to TRBJ1-1, with 7 positions matching TRBD1. The germline gives CDR1 SGHKS, CDR2 YYEKEE (reference sequence). There are 12 residues in the CDR3. V shed 3 bases and J 10 bases; nucleotides not matched to a gene: 6.